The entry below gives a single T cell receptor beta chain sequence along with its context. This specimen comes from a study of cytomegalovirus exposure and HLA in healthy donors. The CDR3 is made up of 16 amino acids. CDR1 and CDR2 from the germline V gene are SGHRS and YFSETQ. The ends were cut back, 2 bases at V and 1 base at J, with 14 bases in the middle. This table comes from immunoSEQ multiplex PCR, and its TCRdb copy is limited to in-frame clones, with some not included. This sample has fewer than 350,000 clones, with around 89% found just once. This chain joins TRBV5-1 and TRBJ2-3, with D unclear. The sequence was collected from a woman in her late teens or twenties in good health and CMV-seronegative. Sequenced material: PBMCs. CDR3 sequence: CASSFQSRTGTDTQYF. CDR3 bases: TGCGCCAGCAGCTTCCAGAGCCGAACAGGCACAGATACGCAGTATTTT.